The 20 T cell receptor beta chains given below trace back to one sample, sequenced in a study of beta chain features in type 1 diabetes. Their recognized antigens are unknown. General study findings and limits: In every one of the four CD4+ subsets, TCRB CDR3s were moderately but significantly shorter in Type 1 diabetes patients.

Of the isolated RNA, all was reverse transcribed, and so the sequenced material was expressed TCRB transcripts. Only in-frame clones appear in the TCRdb table, and some are missing; sequencing was by immunoSEQ multiplex PCR. The table has some 140,000 clones, 7% to 10% seen once. Sequences were obtained from central memory CD4+ T cells from blood. These receptors were obtained from a man aged 25 to 40 with type 1 diabetes.

The rearrangement joins TRBV7-9 to TRBJ2-3, with D possibly matching TRBD2 (6 bases). The CDR3 spans 13 residues. Germline CDR1 is SEHNR and CDR2 is FQNEAQ (reference sequence). V shed 5 bases and J shed 4 bases, with 10 bases lying between them. The CDR3 here is CASSPRGADTQYF. For the CDR3, the DNA is TGTGCCAGCAGCCCCCGCGGGGCAGATACGCAGTATTTT.

Note on this clone: The same CDR3 is also encoded by other DNA sequences in this sample. The chain has TRBV7-2 and TRBJ2-7, with D perhaps matching TRBD1 (6 bases). The V gene's germline CDR1 is SGHTA and CDR2 FQGNSA. Trimming stripped 5 bases from V and 7 bases from J, with 9 bases between. The CDR3 runs to 11 residues. DNA of the CDR3: TGTGCCAGCAGCCAAAGGGGGGAGCAGTACTTC. It codes for CASSQRGEQYF.

This clone was counted a few times. This rearrangement joins TRBV7-9 to TRBJ2-7, with 7 bases aligning to TRBD1. Unmatched junction bases numbered 8, after V lost 5 bases and J lost 4 bases. The CDR3 is made up of 14 amino acids. Germline CDR1 SEHNR, CDR2 FQNEAQ (reference sequence). CDR3 DNA sequence: TGTGCCAGCAGCCGGGACAGCGCTTCGTACGAGCAGTACTTC. Its translation: CASSRDSASYEQYF.

The chain links TRBV5-8 to TRBJ2-1, with TRBD1 matching over 9 bases. Germline assignment: CDR1 SGHTS and CDR2 YDEGEE. V dropped 0 bases and J dropped 5; count of bases not matched to a gene: 9. The CDR3 consists of 17 residues. The CDR3 DNA is TGTGCCAGCAGCTTGGCCTCCGGGACAGGGAAAGACAATGAGCAGTTCTTC. Encoded protein: CASSLASGTGKDNEQFF.

The V gene is TRBV2, the J gene TRBJ2-7, with D perhaps matching TRBD1 (7 bases). The V end was cut by 4 bases, the J end by 5 bases, with 9 bases between. There are 12 residues in the CDR3. Germline CDR1 reads SNHLY; CDR2 reads FYNNEI. The CDR3 nucleotides are TGTGCCAGCAGTGCAGGGGGGCACGAGCAGTACTTC. Protein product: CASSAGGHEQYF.

In this sample, this clone turned up a few times. The V and J genes are TRBV2 and TRBJ2-2; the D gene is possibly TRBD2 (5 bases). Deletions cut 7 bases from V and 4 bases from J, with 10 bases between. The CDR3 is 13 residues long. Per the germline V gene, CDR1 is SNHLY and CDR2 is FYNNEI. CDR3 region: CASILGVTGELFF. CDR3 nucleotide sequence: TGTGCCAGCATTCTCGGGGTCACCGGGGAGCTGTTTTTT.

This clone came up a few times. J is TRBJ2-1 and V is TRBV30, with a tentative D call TRBD2 (5 bases). CDR1 is GTSNPN and CDR2 is SVGIG in the germline V gene (reference sequence). The V gene lost 1 base and the J gene lost 0 bases, with 10 bases spanning the gap. CDR3 length equals 15 residues. This CDR3 reads CAWSGPGSSYNEQFF. CDR3 coding DNA: TGTGCCTGGAGTGGGCCGGGGAGCTCCTACAATGAGCAGTTCTTC.

In this sample, this clone turned up a few times. The chain joins TRBV6-1 to TRBJ2-7; D possibly corresponds to TRBD1 (6 bases). Trimming cost V 6 bases and J 3 bases, with 15 bases left between them. The CDR3 is 14 amino acids. Germline CDR1 MNHNS, CDR2 SASEGT. The CDR3 DNA is TGTGCCAGCAGGTTTCAGGACAGAGACTACGAGCAGTACTTC. Protein: CASRFQDRDYEQYF.

About this clone: Within the sample, other DNA sequences also encode this same CDR3. This rearrangement joins TRBV7-2 to TRBJ2-5; 8 nucleotides align to TRBD2. The CDR3 totals 15 residues. Trimming took 3 bases from V and 5 from J; bases not matched to a gene: 8. The germline CDR1 and CDR2 sequences are SGHTA and FQGNSA. DNA for the CDR3: TGTGCCAGCAGCTTGAATCGGGGGGGCCGGGAGACCCAGTACTTC. Protein sequence: CASSLNRGGRETQYF. The variable domain in full, completed from reference TRBV7-2 and TRBJ2-5, reads GAGVSQSPSNKVTEKGKDVELRCDPISGHTALYWYRQSLGQGLEFLIYFQGNSAPDKSGLPSDRFSAERTGGSVSTLTIQRTQQEDSAVYLCASSLNRGGRETQYFGPGTRLLVL.

The chain recombines TRBV5-1 with TRBJ2-1; D is possibly TRBD2 (6 bases). Deletions cut 5 bases from V and 5 bases from J, with 17 bases between. The CDR3 is made up of 15 amino acids. CDR1 and CDR2 (germline): SGHRS, YFSETQ. In DNA form, the CDR3 reads TGCGCCAGCAGATCTGCGGGATTACAGGACAATGAGCAGTTCTTC. This encodes CASRSAGLQDNEQFF.

The V and J genes are TRBV18 and TRBJ2-7; a weak D match, TRBD1 (5 bases). The CDR3 extends over 14 amino acids. Germline lookup yields CDR1 KGHSH and CDR2 LQKENI. The ends were cut back, 1 base at V and 1 base at J, with 8 bases in the middle. The DNA of the CDR3 is TGTGCCAGCTCACCACAGGGGTCGTCCTACGAGCAGTACTTC. Its protein product is CASSPQGSSYEQYF.

This clone was detected a few times. This chain links TRBV27 with TRBJ2-7; perhaps TRBD1 as D (6 bases). There are 14 residues in the CDR3. The V gene lost 4 bases and the J gene lost 3 bases, with 13 bases spanning the gap. Germline values: CDR1 MNHEY, CDR2 SMNVEV (reference sequence). The CDR3 DNA reads TGTGCCAGCAGTTCCACCGGGACAAACTACGAGCAGTACTTC. Translating gives CASSSTGTNYEQYF.

In its sample, this clone was seen a few times. The chain is built from TRBV7-9 and TRBJ1-5, with TRBD1 matching 8 bases. V dropped 5 bases and J dropped 9; count of bases not matched to a gene: 9. Per germline, CDR1 SEHNR and CDR2 FQNEAQ (reference sequence). The CDR3 extends over 14 amino acids. This CDR3 reads CASSEGQAGGPQHF. CDR3 coding DNA: TGTGCCAGCAGCGAGGGACAGGCCGGAGGGCCCCAGCATTTT. The entire variable domain, with the rest obtained from reference TRBV7-9 and TRBJ1-5, is as follows: DTGVSQNPRHKITKRGQNVTFRCDPISEHNRLYWYRQTLGQGPEFLTYFQNEAQLEKSRLLSDRFSAERPKGSFSTLEIQRTEQGDSAMYLCASSEGQAGGPQHFGDGTRLSIL.

The V and J genes are TRBV5-1 and TRBJ2-7, with a weak D call TRBD1 (5 bases). Per germline, CDR1 SGHRS and CDR2 YFSETQ. There are 15 residues in the CDR3. V gave up 0 bases and J gave up 0 bases, with 10 bases separating them. The DNA of the CDR3 is TGCGCCAGCAGCTTGGGGGGCACAAGCTCCTACGAGCAGTACTTC. This codes for CASSLGGTSSYEQYF.

The V call is TRBV7-2, the J call TRBJ2-7, with TRBD1 matching 8 bases. The trim removed 5 bases at V and 2 bases at J, leaving 5 bases unmatched. Germline lookup yields CDR1 SGHTA and CDR2 FQGNSA. The CDR3 is 14 amino acids. As DNA, the CDR3 is TGTGCCAGCAGCATCGGACAGGGAGCCTACGAGCAGTACTTC. Its translation: CASSIGQGAYEQYF.

A single count supports this clone. The chain carries TRBV7-9 and TRBJ1-3; 7 bases align to TRBD1. The CDR3 spans 14 residues. CDR1 and CDR2 (germline): SEHNR, FQNEAQ (reference sequence). The V segment lost 5 bases and the J segment 2 bases; nucleotides outside the gene matches: 3. The CDR3 loop reads CASSRGTAGNTIYF. DNA for the CDR3: TGTGCCAGCAGCAGAGGGACAGCTGGAAACACCATATATTTT.

The V and J genes are TRBV9 and TRBJ1-2; D unclear. The CDR3 covers 14 residues. Trimming removed 2 bases at V and 8 bases at J, with 16 bases between. Germline CDR1 reads SGDLS; CDR2 reads YYNGEE. CDR3 sequence reads: CASSVDSDRGGYTF. CDR3 DNA: TGTGCCAGCAGCGTTGATTCCGACCGGGGAGGCTACACCTTC.

The rearrangement links TRBV10-3 to TRBJ2-7; 7 nucleotides align to TRBD1. Germline V lookup: CDR1 ENHRY, CDR2 SYGVKD. Trimming took 8 bases from V and 4 from J; bases not matched to a gene: 8. The CDR3 totals 13 residues. CDR3 coding DNA: TGTGCCATCCGTCGGGACAGACAGTACGAGCAGTACTTC. Translated: CAIRRDRQYEQYF.

This clone was seen a handful of times. The rearrangement uses TRBV28 and TRBJ1-5; TRBD1 might be the D (5 bases). The CDR3 consists of 14 residues. V lost 4 bases and J lost 7, with 14 bases in between. The V gene's germline CDR1 is MDHEN and CDR2 SYDVKM. The CDR3, as DNA: TGTGCCAGCAGTTCTATCGGGGGGATCCAGCCCCAGCATTTT. Encoded protein: CASSSIGGIQPQHF.

The chain joins TRBV5-4 to TRBJ1-2; D not resolved. From germline, CDR1 is SGHNT and CDR2 YYREEE (reference sequence). The CDR3 has 12 amino acids. Deletions cut 4 bases from V and 9 bases from J, with 13 bases between. The CDR3 DNA reads TGTGCCAGCAGCACGCGACGAGGCAGCTACACCTTC. Encoded protein: CASSTRRGSYTF.